The 9 T cell receptor beta chains reported below all come from one sample, sequenced in a study of OX40 agonist ivuxolimab in advanced cancers. Receptor libraries were prepared by the immunoSEQ multiplex PCR assay. TCRdb's version of the immuneACCESS table is confined to in-frame rearrangements and falls short of the full clone set. An unresolved V gene accounts for under half of the shortfall where checked; the remainder is of unknown origin. The sample data list some 97,000 clones, and approximately 90% of these were observed just once. The ten most abundant clones make up about 0.49% of the sample. The sequences come from CD4+ or CD8+ T cells sorted from blood, collected in a trial of the OX40 agonist ivuxolimab. The receptor set was obtained from an adult with an advanced solid tumor such as melanoma, head and neck, liver or kidney cancer.

The gene calls are TRBV9 and TRBJ1-4; D call uncertain. V was cut by 0 bases and J by 0 bases, with 6 bases left in between. From germline, CDR1 is SGDLS and CDR2 YYNGEE. CDR3 length equals 15 residues. The CDR3 region has the DNA TGTGCCAGCAGCGTAGATGCGGCAACTAATGAAAAACTGTTTTTT. This codes for CASSVDAATNEKLFF.

This clone was observed a handful of times. J is TRBJ1-2 and V is TRBV7-2, with TRBD1 as a possible D gene (5 bases). Trimming cost V 3 bases and J 7 bases, with 18 bases left between them. This CDR3 region has 15 residues. Germline V CDR1 and CDR2: SGHTA, FQGNSA. CDR3 DNA: TGTGCCAGCAGCTTTAAACCCGTGGGGCCCGGTGGCTACACCTTC. It translates to CASSFKPVGPGGYTF.

J is TRBJ1-4 and V is TRBV14, with 7 bases aligning to TRBD1. The V segment lost 4 bases and the J segment 7 bases; nucleotides outside the gene matches: 3. Germline V gives CDR1 SGHDN, CDR2 FVKESK. The CDR3 runs 13 residues. For the CDR3, the DNA is TGTGCCAGCAGCCCCCGGGACAGTGAAAAACTGTTTTTT. Protein: CASSPRDSEKLFF.

V gene TRBV28 combines with J gene TRBJ1-4; a possible D gene is TRBD1 (5 bases). Per the germline V gene, CDR1 is MDHEN and CDR2 is SYDVKM. CDR3 size: 15 residues. The ends were cut back, 5 bases at V and 2 bases at J, with 12 bases in the middle. This chain's CDR3 is CASSDAGLTNEKLFF. The CDR3 coding sequence is TGTGCCAGCAGTGATGCGGGACTCACTAATGAAAAACTGTTTTTT.

The chain carries TRBV10-3 and TRBJ2-1; no firm D call. The CDR3 consists of 12 residues. Germline CDR1 reads ENHRY; CDR2 reads SYGVKD. The V and J ends lost 8 bases and 0 bases respectively, with 5 bases between them. Written as DNA, the CDR3 is TGTGCCATCGGGTACTCCTACAATGAGCAGTTCTTC. Translating it yields CAIGYSYNEQFF.

The chain has TRBV2 and TRBJ2-1; 7 bases are shared with TRBD2. Per germline, CDR1 SNHLY and CDR2 FYNNEI. The CDR3 loop spans 11 amino acids. Trimming took 6 bases from V and 16 from J; bases not matched to a gene: 9. This CDR3 is CASSGTTQGFF. The CDR3 DNA is TGTGCCAGCAGCGGGACTACCCAGGGATTCTTC. The variable domain in full, with the rest retrieved from reference TRBV2 and TRBJ2-1, is EPEVTQTPSHQVTQMGQEVILRCVPISNHLYFYWYRQILGQKVEFLVSFYNNEISEKSEIFDDQFSVERPDGSNFTLKIRSTKLEDSAMYFCASSGTTQGFFGPGTRLTVL.

J is TRBJ1-1 and V is TRBV27, with unresolved D. CDR3 length equals 15 residues. CDR1 and CDR2 (germline): MNHEY, SMNVEV (reference sequence). V was cut by 4 bases and J by 5 bases, with 17 bases left in between. The CDR3 here is CASSSGPSWRTEAFF. The CDR3 coding sequence is TGTGCCAGCAGTTCTGGACCCTCATGGAGGACTGAAGCTTTCTTT.

The V gene is TRBV28, the J gene TRBJ2-3, with 13 bases matching TRBD2. J lost 4 bases, V lost 8 bases, and 0 bases had no gene match. The CDR3 totals 13 residues. Germline V lookup: CDR1 MDHEN, CDR2 SYDVKM. This chain's CDR3 is CASGLAGADTQYF. CDR3 DNA sequence: TGTGCCAGCGGACTAGCGGGAGCAGATACGCAGTATTTT.

V gene TRBV6-1 combines with J gene TRBJ2-4; D is undetermined. V lost 0 bases and J 0 bases, leaving 9 bases between the germline ends. Germline assignment: CDR1 MNHNS and CDR2 SASEGT. The length of the CDR3 is 16 residues. The CDR3 DNA reads as TGTGCCAGCAGTGAAGCTTCAGCCACAGCCAAAAACATTCAGTACTTC. This codes for CASSEASATAKNIQYF.